In its sample, the clone carrying this T cell receptor (beta chain) was seen a few times. Its specificity is not known. The protocol was immunoSEQ multiplex PCR, while the TCRdb copy is restricted to in-frame clones and leaves out a portion. Of over 2,500 clones detected, approximately 46% appear once; the ten largest clones hold roughly 6.2%. This specimen belongs to a study of CXCR4 blockade with PD-1 therapy in pancreatic cancer. Study conclusions and caveats: More frequent amino acid clones had more nucleotide rearrangements, suggesting convergent selection.

The TCR was taken from a human donor with pancreatic ductal adenocarcinoma. Source material: tumor tissue.

In DNA form, the CDR3 reads TGTGCCACACTCCGGGACGGGAGCTCCTACGAGCAGTACTTC. Translation gives CATLRDGSSYEQYF. The V and J genes are TRBV10-3 and TRBJ2-7; tentatively, D is TRBD2 (6 bases). Germline lookup yields CDR1 ENHRY and CDR2 SYGVKD. Trimming removed 10 bases at V and 0 bases at J, with 16 bases between. The CDR3 totals 14 residues.